Below are 14 T cell receptor beta chains sequenced from a single sample in a study of blood T cell repertoires in COVID-19. The data were produced by immunoSEQ multiplex PCR, yet TCRdb's version contains in-frame clones alone and is incomplete. The data contain 200,000 to 300,000 clones, about 83% of them singletons. Sample: peripheral blood. These receptors all come from a man aged 50 to 60 with acute or convalescent COVID-19.

The rearrangement links TRBV21-1 to TRBJ2-2; no DNA check was done on the table's D call, TRBD2. TRBV21-1 is tagged as a pseudogene. The CDR3 consists of 18 residues. The CDR3 protein is CASSRVTSGGPRGGELFF. Here the CDR3 DNA reads TGTGCCAGCAGCAGAGTTACTAGCGGGGGGCCCCGGGGCGGGGAGCTGTTTTTT.

The rearrangement uses TRBV19 and TRBJ1-3; 9 nucleotides align to TRBD1. There are 15 residues in the CDR3. The germline V gene encodes CDR1 LNHDA and CDR2 SQIVND (reference sequence). J gave up 2 bases and V 5 bases, and 4 bases lay outside the gene matches. CDR3 sequence (DNA): TGTGCCAGTAGTGATAGGACAGGGGCTGGAAACACCATATATTTT. Translating gives CASSDRTGAGNTIYF.

The J gene is TRBJ2-1, the V gene TRBV5-1; D is perhaps TRBD2 (5 bases). The germline V gene has CDR1 SGHRS and CDR2 YFSETQ. The CDR3 runs to 13 residues. Deletions cut 0 bases from V and 6 bases from J, with 7 bases between. CDR3 sequence: CASSLAEGNEQFF. CDR3 nucleotides: TGCGCCAGCAGCTTGGCCGAGGGCAATGAGCAGTTCTTC.

At least ten counts were recorded for this clone. The rearrangement uses TRBV7-8 and TRBJ2-2; 7 bases fit TRBD2. This CDR3 spans 17 amino acids. J gave up 3 bases and V 2 bases, and 9 bases lay outside the gene matches. Germline values: CDR1 SGHVS, CDR2 FQNEAQ. DNA for the CDR3: TGTGCCAGCAGCTTACGGGTAGGCGGGAGAGACACCGGGGAGCTGTTTTTT. Translating gives CASSLRVGGRDTGELFF. Together with reference TRBV7-8 and TRBJ2-2, the CDR3 gives the full variable domain: GAGVSQSPRYKVAKRGQDVALRCDPISGHVSLFWYQQALGQGPEFLTYFQNEAQLDKSGLPSDRFFAERPEGSVSTLKIQRTQQEDSAVYLCASSLRVGGRDTGELFFGEGSRLTVL.

The J gene is TRBJ1-1, the V gene TRBV6-5; unclear D gene. Trimming removed 8 bases from V and 3 bases from J, with 13 bases in between. The CDR3 extends over 13 amino acids. Germline CDR1 and CDR2: MNHEY and SVGAGI. The CDR3 sequence is CASAFSGDTEAFF. Here the CDR3 DNA reads TGTGCCAGCGCCTTCTCCGGGGACACTGAAGCTTTCTTT.

The V call is TRBV15, the J call TRBJ1-4; 10 bases line up with TRBD1. CDR3 size: 14 residues. CDR1 is LNHNV, CDR2 YYDKDF, per germline (reference sequence). Germline trimming cut 0 bases from V and 13 bases from J; bases unmatched to any gene: 5. CDR3 coding DNA: TGTGCCACCAGCAGAGATTTCGGACAGGGGGGACTGTTTTTT. Encoded protein: CATSRDFGQGGLFF.

The gene calls are TRBV7-3 and TRBJ1-1; D remains ambiguous. CDR1 and CDR2 (germline): SGHTA, FQGTGA. The CDR3 covers 15 residues. Trimming removed 5 bases from V and 1 base from J, with 14 bases in between. The CDR3 region is CASSPSGLSNTEAFF. DNA of the CDR3: TGTGCCAGCAGCCCTTCCGGACTTTCGAACACTGAAGCTTTCTTT. Complete variable domain (other parts from reference TRBV7-3 and TRBJ1-1): GAGVSQTPSNKVTEKGKYVELRCDPISGHTALYWYRQSLGQGPEFLIYFQGTGAADDSGLPNDRFFAVRPEGSVSTLKIQRTERGDSAVYLCASSPSGLSNTEAFFGQGTRLTVV.

The J gene is TRBJ2-1, the V gene TRBV6-1, with 14 bases matching TRBD2. The germline CDR1 and CDR2 sequences are MNHNS and SASEGT. This CDR3 comprises 16 residues. Trimming took 3 bases from V and 8 from J; bases not matched to a gene: 6. DNA for the CDR3: TGTGCCAGCAGTGACCGACTAGCGGGAGGGACCCATGAGCAGTTCTTC. It translates to CASSDRLAGGTHEQFF.

The chain has TRBV28 and TRBJ2-7, with 9 bases matching TRBD2. Germline loops: CDR1 MDHEN, CDR2 SYDVKM. This CDR3 is built from 14 residues. Losses at the gene ends were 3 bases for V and 4 bases for J; bases not matched to a gene: 4. The CDR3 here is CASSFVLAGYEQYF. In nucleotides, the CDR3 is TGTGCCAGCAGTTTTGTCCTAGCGGGATACGAGCAGTACTTC.

This clone was detected a few times. The chain carries TRBV11-2 and TRBJ2-7; 9 bases match TRBD2. V lost 3 bases, J lost 3 bases, and 6 bases stayed unmatched. CDR1 and CDR2 from the germline V gene are SGHAT and FQNNGV. CDR3 length equals 15 residues. CDR3: CASSLGLAGLYEQYF. The CDR3 bases are TGTGCCAGCAGCTTGGGACTAGCCGGGCTCTACGAGCAGTACTTC.

The V and J genes are TRBV18 and TRBJ2-5; 7 bases fit TRBD2. The CDR3 is 15 amino acids. V lost 3 bases, J lost 2 bases, and 6 bases stayed unmatched. Germline loops: CDR1 KGHSH, CDR2 LQKENI. In DNA, the CDR3 is TGTGCCAGCTCACCCTCCCCTAGCGGACAAGAGACCCAGTACTTC. Translating gives CASSPSPSGQETQYF.

This clone was detected once. J is TRBJ1-1 and V is TRBV5-4; no definite D call. The CDR3 extends over 14 amino acids. Trimming shortened V by 2 bases and J by 5 bases, and 13 bases separated the two germline ends. Germline V gene data show CDR1 as SGHNT and CDR2 as YYREEE (reference sequence). The CDR3 loop is CASSFPEGETEAFF. The CDR3 coding sequence is TGTGCCAGCAGCTTCCCCGAGGGAGAAACTGAAGCTTTCTTT.

With regard to this clone: This sample includes further DNA sequences coding for the same CDR3. This sequence joins TRBV19 and TRBJ1-1; D perhaps matches TRBD1 (5 bases). The V end was cut by 1 base, the J end by 4 bases, with 7 bases between. In germline, CDR1 is LNHDA, CDR2 SQIVND (reference sequence). CDR3 length: 13 residues. CDR3 sequence (DNA): TGTGCCAGTAGTATAGGCGGGGGCACTGAAGCTTTCTTT. Its translation: CASSIGGGTEAFF.

The CDR3 nucleotides read TGTGCCTGGAGGGTCGGACAGCCTGAAAAACTGTTTTTT. It translates to CAWRVGQPEKLFF. The chain links TRBV30 to TRBJ1-4; D may be TRBD1 (6 bases). The CDR3 consists of 13 residues. CDR1 is GTSNPN, CDR2 SVGIG, per germline (reference sequence). V was shortened by 3 bases and J by 7 bases, with 12 bases between the two germline ends.